This T cell receptor beta chain emerged from a study of breast tumors, draining lymph nodes, adjacent tissues. Study results and limitations: Tumors had less TCR diversity than lymph nodes, more than nontumor tissue. Findings are consistent with lymph node origin and intratumoral expansion of most tumor T cells. Data only fit, rather than demonstrated, lymph node origin of most tumor T cells.

A remark on this clonotype: Its specificity is unknown.

One entry per CDR3 protein results from TCRdb running MiXCR on the multiplex PCR reads. Counted here are tens of thousands of distinct CDR3 sequences, about 40% occurring once; the ten biggest clones make up about 10%. CDR3 length: 14 residues. Trimming removed 3 bases at V and 7 bases at J, with 15 bases between. Germline V lookup: CDR1 LNHDA, CDR2 SQIVND (reference sequence). The sequenced sample was breast tumor tissue. The source is a female donor with breast cancer. Some clones in this sample may be carry-over from other donors' samples. The chain joins TRBV19 to TRBJ1-1; D gene ambiguous. For the CDR3, the DNA is TGTGCCAGTAGTATGGGTGGGGAGATGGGTGAAGCTTTCTTT. Its translation is CASSMGGEMGEAFF.